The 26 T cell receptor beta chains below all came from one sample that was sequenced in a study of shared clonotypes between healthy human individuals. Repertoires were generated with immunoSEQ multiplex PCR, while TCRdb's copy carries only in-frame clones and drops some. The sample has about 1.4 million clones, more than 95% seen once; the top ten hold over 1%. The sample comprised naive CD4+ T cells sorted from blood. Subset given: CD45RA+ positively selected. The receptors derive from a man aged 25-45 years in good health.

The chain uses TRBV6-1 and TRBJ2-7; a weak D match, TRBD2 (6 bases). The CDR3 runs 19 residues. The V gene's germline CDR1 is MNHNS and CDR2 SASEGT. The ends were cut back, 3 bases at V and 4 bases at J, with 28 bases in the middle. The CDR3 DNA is TGTGCCAGCAGTGAGGGAGGCCTCCCGGGGGTGGGCGGCCGGTACGAGCAGTACTTC. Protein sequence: CASSEGGLPGVGGRYEQYF.

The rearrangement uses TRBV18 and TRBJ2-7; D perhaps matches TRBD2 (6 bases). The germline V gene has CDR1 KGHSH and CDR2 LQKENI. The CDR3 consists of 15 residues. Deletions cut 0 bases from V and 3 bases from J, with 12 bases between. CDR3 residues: CASSPPTGESYEQYF. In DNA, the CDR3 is TGTGCCAGCTCACCACCGACGGGAGAGAGCTACGAGCAGTACTTC.

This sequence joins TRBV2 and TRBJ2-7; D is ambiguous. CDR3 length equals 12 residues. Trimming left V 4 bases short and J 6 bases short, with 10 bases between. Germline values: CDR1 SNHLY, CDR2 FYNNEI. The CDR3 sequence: CASSARKVEQYF. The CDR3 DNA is TGTGCCAGCAGTGCTAGGAAGGTCGAGCAGTACTTC. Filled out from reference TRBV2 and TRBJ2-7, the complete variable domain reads EPEVTQTPSHQVTQMGQEVILRCVPISNHLYFYWYRQILGQKVEFLVSFYNNEISEKSEIFDDQFSVERPDGSNFTLKIRSTKLEDSAMYFCASSARKVEQYFGPGTRLTVT.

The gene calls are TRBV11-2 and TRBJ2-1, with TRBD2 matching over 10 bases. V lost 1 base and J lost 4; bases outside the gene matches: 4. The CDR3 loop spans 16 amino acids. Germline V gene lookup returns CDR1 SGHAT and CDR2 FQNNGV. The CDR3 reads CASSLGTSGNYNEQFF. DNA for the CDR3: TGTGCCAGCAGCTTAGGTACTAGCGGGAATTACAATGAGCAGTTCTTC.

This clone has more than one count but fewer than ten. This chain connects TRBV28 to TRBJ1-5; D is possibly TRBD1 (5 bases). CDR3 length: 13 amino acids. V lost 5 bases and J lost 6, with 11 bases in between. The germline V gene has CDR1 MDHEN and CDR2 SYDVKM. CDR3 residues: CASSLGTRQPQHF. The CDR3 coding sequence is TGTGCCAGCAGTCTAGGGACCCGTCAGCCCCAGCATTTT.

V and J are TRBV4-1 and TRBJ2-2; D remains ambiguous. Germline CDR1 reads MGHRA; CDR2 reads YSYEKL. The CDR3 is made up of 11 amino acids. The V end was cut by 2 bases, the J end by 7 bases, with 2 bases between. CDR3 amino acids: CASSQFGELFF. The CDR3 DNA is TGCGCCAGCAGCCAATTCGGGGAGCTGTTTTTT.

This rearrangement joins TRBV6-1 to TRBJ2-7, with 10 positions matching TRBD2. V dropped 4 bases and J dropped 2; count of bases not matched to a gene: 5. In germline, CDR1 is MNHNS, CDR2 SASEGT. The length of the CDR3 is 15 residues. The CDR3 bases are TGTGCCAGCAGTGTAACTAGCGGGGTACCCTACGAGCAGTACTTC. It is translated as CASSVTSGVPYEQYF.

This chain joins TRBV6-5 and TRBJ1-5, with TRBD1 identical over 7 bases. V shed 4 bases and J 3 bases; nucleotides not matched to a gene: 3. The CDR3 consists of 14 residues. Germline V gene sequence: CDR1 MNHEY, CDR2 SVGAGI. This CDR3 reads CASSSRGTNQPQHF. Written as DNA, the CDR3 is TGTGCCAGCAGTTCCAGGGGGACCAATCAGCCCCAGCATTTT.

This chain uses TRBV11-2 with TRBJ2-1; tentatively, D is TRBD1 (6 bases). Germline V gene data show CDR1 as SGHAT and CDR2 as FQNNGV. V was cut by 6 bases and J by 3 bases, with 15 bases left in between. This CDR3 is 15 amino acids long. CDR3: CASRRKVGGYNEQFF. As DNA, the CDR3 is TGTGCCAGCAGGCGAAAAGTAGGGGGCTACAATGAGCAGTTCTTC.

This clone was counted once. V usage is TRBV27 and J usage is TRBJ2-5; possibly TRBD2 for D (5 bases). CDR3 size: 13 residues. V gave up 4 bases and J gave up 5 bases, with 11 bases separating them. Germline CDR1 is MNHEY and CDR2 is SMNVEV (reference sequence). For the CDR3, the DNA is TGTGCCAGCAGTTGGCCCGGCGGGGAGACCCAGTACTTC. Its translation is CASSWPGGETQYF.

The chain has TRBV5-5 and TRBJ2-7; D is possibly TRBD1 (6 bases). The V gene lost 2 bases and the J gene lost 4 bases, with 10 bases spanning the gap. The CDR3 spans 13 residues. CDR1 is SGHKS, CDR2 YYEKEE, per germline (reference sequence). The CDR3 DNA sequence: TGTGCCAGCAGCTTCGGCAGGGGTTACGAGCAGTACTTC. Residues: CASSFGRGYEQYF.

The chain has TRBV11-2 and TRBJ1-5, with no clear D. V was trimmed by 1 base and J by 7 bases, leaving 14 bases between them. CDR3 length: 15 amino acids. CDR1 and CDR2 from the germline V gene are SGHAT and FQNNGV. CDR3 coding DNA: TGTGCCAGCAGCTTAGCCCCCGGGTGGGAACAGCCCCAGCATTTT. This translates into CASSLAPGWEQPQHF.

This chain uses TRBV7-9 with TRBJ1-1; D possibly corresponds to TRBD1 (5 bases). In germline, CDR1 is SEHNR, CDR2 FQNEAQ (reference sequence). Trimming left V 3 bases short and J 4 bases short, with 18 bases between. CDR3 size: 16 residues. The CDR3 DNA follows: TGTGCCAGCAGCTTCCAAGCCGGGAGGGGACGCACTGAAGCTTTCTTT. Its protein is CASSFQAGRGRTEAFF. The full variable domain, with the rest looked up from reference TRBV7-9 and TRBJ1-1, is DTGVSQNPRHKITKRGQNVTFRCDPISEHNRLYWYRQTLGQGPEFLTYFQNEAQLEKSRLLSDRFSAERPKGSFSTLEIQRTEQGDSAMYLCASSFQAGRGRTEAFFGQGTRLTVV.

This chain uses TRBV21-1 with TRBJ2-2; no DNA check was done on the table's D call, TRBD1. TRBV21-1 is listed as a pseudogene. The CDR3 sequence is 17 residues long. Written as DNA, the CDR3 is TGTGCCAGCAGCAAAGCCGCTGACAGGGGACTGACGGGGGAGCTGTTTTTT. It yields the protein CASSKAADRGLTGELFF.

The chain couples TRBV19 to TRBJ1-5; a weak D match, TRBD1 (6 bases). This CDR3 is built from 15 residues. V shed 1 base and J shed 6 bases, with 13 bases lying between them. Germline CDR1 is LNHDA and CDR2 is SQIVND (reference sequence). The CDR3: CASSIVSGGAQPQHF. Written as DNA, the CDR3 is TGTGCCAGTAGTATAGTGTCCGGGGGCGCTCAGCCCCAGCATTTT.

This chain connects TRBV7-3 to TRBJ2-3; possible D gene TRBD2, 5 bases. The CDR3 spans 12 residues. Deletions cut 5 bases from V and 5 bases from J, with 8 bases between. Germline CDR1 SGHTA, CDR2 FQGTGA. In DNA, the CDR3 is TGTGCCAGCAGCCCGGACTTAGATACGCAGTATTTT. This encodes CASSPDLDTQYF.

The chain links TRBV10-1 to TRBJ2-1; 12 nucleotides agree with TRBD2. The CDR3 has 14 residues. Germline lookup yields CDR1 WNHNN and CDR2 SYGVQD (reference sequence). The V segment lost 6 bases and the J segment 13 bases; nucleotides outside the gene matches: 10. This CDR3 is CASSQGGTSGLQFF. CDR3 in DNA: TGCGCCAGCAGCCAAGGGGGGACTAGCGGGCTCCAGTTCTTC.

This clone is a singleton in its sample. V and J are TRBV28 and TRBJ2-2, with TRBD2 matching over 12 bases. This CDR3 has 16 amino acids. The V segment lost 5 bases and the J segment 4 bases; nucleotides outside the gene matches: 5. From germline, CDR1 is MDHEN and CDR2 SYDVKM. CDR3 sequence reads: CASSRTSGTFTGELFF. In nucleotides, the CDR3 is TGTGCCAGCAGTAGGACTAGCGGGACATTCACCGGGGAGCTGTTTTTT. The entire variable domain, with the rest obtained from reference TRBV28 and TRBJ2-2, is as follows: DVKVTQSSRYLVKRTGEKVFLECVQDMDHENMFWYRQDPGLGLRLIYFSYDVKMKEKGDIPEGYSVSREKKERFSLILESASTNQTSMYLCASSRTSGTFTGELFFGEGSRLTVL.

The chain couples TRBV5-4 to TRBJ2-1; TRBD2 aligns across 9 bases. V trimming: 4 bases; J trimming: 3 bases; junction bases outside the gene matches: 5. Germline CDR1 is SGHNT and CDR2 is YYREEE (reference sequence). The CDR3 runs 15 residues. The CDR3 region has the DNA TGTGCCAGCAGCCCCACAGCGGGGGGCTACAATGAGCAGTTCTTC. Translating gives CASSPTAGGYNEQFF.

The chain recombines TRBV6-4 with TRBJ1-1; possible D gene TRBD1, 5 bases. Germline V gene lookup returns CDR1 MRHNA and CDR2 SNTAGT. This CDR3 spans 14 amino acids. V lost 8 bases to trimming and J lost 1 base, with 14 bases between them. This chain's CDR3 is CASRDSMRNTEAFF. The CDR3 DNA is TGTGCCAGCCGGGACTCAATGCGGAACACTGAAGCTTTCTTT.

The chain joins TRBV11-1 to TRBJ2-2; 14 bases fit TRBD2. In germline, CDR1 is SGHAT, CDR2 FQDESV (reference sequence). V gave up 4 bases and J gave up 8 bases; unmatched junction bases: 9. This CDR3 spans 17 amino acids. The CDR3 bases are TGTGCCAGCAGCTCGACTAGCGGGAGGGCCGTTGCTGGGGAGCTGTTTTTT. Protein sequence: CASSSTSGRAVAGELFF.

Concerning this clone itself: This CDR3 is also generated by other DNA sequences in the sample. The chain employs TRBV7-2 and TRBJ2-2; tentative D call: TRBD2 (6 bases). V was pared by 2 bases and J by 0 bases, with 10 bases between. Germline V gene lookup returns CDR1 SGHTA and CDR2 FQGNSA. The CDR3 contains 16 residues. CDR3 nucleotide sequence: TGTGCCAGCAGCTTACGGGGAGGAGCGAACACCGGGGAGCTGTTTTTT. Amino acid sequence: CASSLRGGANTGELFF.

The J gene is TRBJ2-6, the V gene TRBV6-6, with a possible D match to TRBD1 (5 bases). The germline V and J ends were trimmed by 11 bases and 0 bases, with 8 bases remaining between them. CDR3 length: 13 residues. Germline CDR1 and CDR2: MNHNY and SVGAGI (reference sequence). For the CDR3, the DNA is TGTGCCGGGGCCCCCTCTGGGGCCAACGTCCTGACTTTC. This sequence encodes CAGAPSGANVLTF.

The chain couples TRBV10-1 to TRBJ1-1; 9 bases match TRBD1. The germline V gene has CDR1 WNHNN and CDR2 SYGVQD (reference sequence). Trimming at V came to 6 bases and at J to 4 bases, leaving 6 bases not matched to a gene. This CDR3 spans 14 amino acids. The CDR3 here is CASSRTGEGTEAFF. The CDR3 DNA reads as TGCGCCAGCAGCCGGACAGGGGAGGGCACTGAAGCTTTCTTT.

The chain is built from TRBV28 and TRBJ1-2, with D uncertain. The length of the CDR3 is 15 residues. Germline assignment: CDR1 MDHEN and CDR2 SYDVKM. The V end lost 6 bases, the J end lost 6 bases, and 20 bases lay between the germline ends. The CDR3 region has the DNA TGTGCCAGCAGACCACCTTATGGTAGCGGTCATGGCTACACCTTC. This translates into CASRPPYGSGHGYTF.

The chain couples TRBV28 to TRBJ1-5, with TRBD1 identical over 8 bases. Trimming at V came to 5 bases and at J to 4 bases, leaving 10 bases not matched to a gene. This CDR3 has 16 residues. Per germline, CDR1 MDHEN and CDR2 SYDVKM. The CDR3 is CASSTAGGARNQPQHF. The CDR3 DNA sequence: TGTGCCAGCAGTACCGCAGGGGGCGCACGAAATCAGCCCCAGCATTTT.